This T cell receptor (beta chain) was found in a study of T cell changes during pregnancy in multiple sclerosis. The CDR3 sequence is 14 residues long. The ends were cut back, 5 bases at V and 2 bases at J, with 12 bases in the middle. CDR1 and CDR2 (germline): SGHTA, FQGNSA. Some clones are missing from TCRdb's copy, which holds only in-frame ones; the method was immunoSEQ multiplex PCR. The sample yields around 97,000 clones, roughly 92% seen once. The chain employs TRBV7-2 and TRBJ1-1, with D tentatively TRBD1 (5 bases). This TCR was sampled from a female donor with multiple sclerosis, enrolled in a pregnancy study. The sample here was peripheral blood, taken after pregnancy. This chain's CDR3 is CASSPQGANTEAFF. In DNA, the CDR3 is TGTGCCAGCAGCCCCCAAGGGGCAAACACTGAAGCTTTCTTT.